One and the same sample provided the 27 T cell receptor beta chains below, sequenced in a study of beta chain features in type 1 diabetes. Sequenced material consisted of expressed TCRB transcripts (all of the isolated RNA was reverse transcribed). This table comes from immunoSEQ multiplex PCR, and its TCRdb copy is limited to in-frame clones, with some not included. The sample contains about 340,000 clones, roughly 8% of which appear only once. Material: central memory CD4+ T cells from blood. The receptor source for this set is a young woman in good health.

The rearrangement uses TRBV7-9 and TRBJ1-2, with TRBD1 identical over 8 bases. J lost 1 base, V lost 5 bases, and 9 bases had no gene match. CDR1 is SEHNR, CDR2 FQNEAQ, per germline (reference sequence). The CDR3 has 16 amino acids. CDR3 residues: CASSPAGTGINYGYTF. Written as DNA, the CDR3 is TGTGCCAGCAGCCCCGCCGGGACAGGAATTAACTATGGCTACACCTTC.

This sequence joins TRBV18 and TRBJ2-1; tentatively, D is TRBD1 (5 bases). CDR3 length: 13 amino acids. CDR1 and CDR2 (germline): KGHSH, LQKENI. The V end was cut by 3 bases, the J end by 7 bases, with 10 bases between. CDR3 region: CASSPGLWNEQFF. CDR3 DNA: TGTGCCAGCTCACCGGGGCTATGGAATGAGCAGTTCTTC.

This clone was detected only a few times. The rearrangement uses TRBV6-1 and TRBJ2-7; TRBD1 matches 7 bases. The trim removed 8 bases at V and 4 bases at J, leaving 8 bases unmatched. This CDR3 contains 13 residues. Germline CDR1 MNHNS, CDR2 SASEGT. This CDR3 reads CASFGTVGYEQYF. The CDR3 DNA reads as TGTGCCAGCTTCGGGACAGTGGGATACGAGCAGTACTTC.

This clone was recorded at least ten times. The rearrangement joins TRBV6-6 to TRBJ2-7, with 12 bases that match TRBD1. The germline V gene has CDR1 MNHNY and CDR2 SVGAGI (reference sequence). This CDR3 contains 14 residues. V was clipped by 6 bases and J by 6 bases; unmatched bases: 6. The CDR3 DNA follows: TGTGCCAGCAGAACGGGACAGGGGGCCATCGAGCAGTACTTC. Translation: CASRTGQGAIEQYF.

The chain couples TRBV4-3 to TRBJ2-2; D ambiguous. Trimming took 3 bases from V and 0 from J, leaving 11 bases between them. CDR1 is LGHNA, CDR2 YSLEER, per germline. The CDR3 has 16 amino acids. CDR3 DNA: TGCGCCAGCAGCCATCTGAGACCCTCGAACACCGGGGAGCTGTTTTTT. It is translated as CASSHLRPSNTGELFF.

The table lists this clone with a few counts. This rearrangement joins TRBV9 to TRBJ2-2; 8 nucleotides agree with TRBD2. Germline CDR1 SGDLS, CDR2 YYNGEE. This CDR3 spans 15 amino acids. The ends lost 0 bases at V and 4 bases at J; junction bases unmatched: 2. CDR3 in DNA: TGTGCCAGCAGCGTAGACGGGAGGGGCACCGGGGAGCTGTTTTTT. Translation gives CASSVDGRGTGELFF. Using reference TRBV9 and TRBJ2-2 for the parts outside the CDR3, the full variable domain is DSGVTQTPKHLITATGQRVTLRCSPRSGDLSVYWYQQSLDQGLQFLIQYYNGEERAKGNILERFSAQQFPDLHSELNLSSLELGDSALYFCASSVDGRGTGELFFGEGSRLTVL.

The rearrangement links TRBV5-4 to TRBJ2-5, with 12 bases aligning to TRBD2. This CDR3 contains 16 residues. The J segment lost 3 bases and the V segment lost 5 bases, leaving 8 bases of the junction unmatched. Germline CDR1 is SGHNT and CDR2 is YYREEE (reference sequence). This CDR3 is CASRSASGRAKETQYF. Written as DNA, the CDR3 is TGTGCCAGCAGGTCGGCTAGCGGGAGGGCCAAAGAGACCCAGTACTTC. Drawing the rest from reference TRBV5-4 and TRBJ2-5, the complete variable domain is ETGVTQSPTHLIKTRGQQVTLRCSSQSGHNTVSWYQQALGQGPQFIFQYYREEENGRGNFPPRFSGLQFPNYSSELNVNALELDDSALYLCASRSASGRAKETQYFGPGTRLLVL.

This clone was detected ten times or more. This sequence joins TRBV6-6 and TRBJ2-1, with a tentative D call TRBD1 (6 bases). Germline-derived CDR1 and CDR2 are MNHNY and SVGAGI (reference sequence). The CDR3 covers 14 residues. V lost 5 bases to trimming and J lost 5 bases, with 13 bases between them. This CDR3 reads CASSTITGNNEQFF. The CDR3 DNA sequence: TGTGCCAGCAGTACTATAACAGGGAACAATGAGCAGTTCTTC.

This clone occurred a few times. The chain uses TRBV7-3 and TRBJ2-1; D uncertain. The V end lost 5 bases, the J end lost 11 bases, and 16 bases lay between the germline ends. The CDR3 is 13 amino acids. Germline assignment: CDR1 SGHTA and CDR2 FQGTGA. CDR3 in DNA: TGTGCCAGCAGCCCAACGGTGGGGTCCCAGCAGTTCTTC. As protein: CASSPTVGSQQFF.

This clone was found many times. The chain employs TRBV9 and TRBJ2-7, with D possibly being TRBD2 (6 bases). This CDR3 spans 12 amino acids. Trimming removed 4 bases at V and 5 bases at J, with 10 bases between. Looked up from germline, CDR1 is SGDLS and CDR2 is YYNGEE. This chain's CDR3 is CASSPGGNEQYF. The CDR3 nucleotides are TGTGCCAGCAGCCCTGGGGGGAACGAGCAGTACTTC.

This clone was counted many times. This rearrangement joins TRBV7-9 to TRBJ2-7; D unclear. The CDR3 is 11 amino acids. CDR1 SEHNR and CDR2 FQNEAQ come from the germline V gene (reference sequence). The V and J ends lost 6 bases and 5 bases respectively, with 8 bases between them. CDR3 protein: CASSQYDEQYF. CDR3 bases: TGTGCCAGCAGTCAATATGACGAGCAGTACTTC.

This clone showed up just a few times. The J gene is TRBJ2-7, the V gene TRBV7-8, with 8 bases identical to TRBD2. CDR1 and CDR2 from the germline V gene are SGHVS and FQNEAQ. V was pared by 4 bases and J by 2 bases, with 10 bases of the junction left unmatched. The CDR3 contains 16 residues. DNA for the CDR3: TGTGCCAGCAGCTCGACAGGCTATAGCGGGACCTACGAGCAGTACTTC. It yields the protein CASSSTGYSGTYEQYF.

This clone was detected ten times or more. The V call is TRBV7-2, the J call TRBJ1-5; weak D call: TRBD1 (5 bases). Looked up from germline, CDR1 is SGHTA and CDR2 is FQGNSA. The CDR3 totals 14 residues. V lost 3 bases, J lost 3 bases, and 9 bases lay in between. The CDR3 bases are TGTGCCAGCAGCTTCTCGGGGGACAATCAGCCCCAGCATTTT. Translation gives CASSFSGDNQPQHF.

This clone was observed a few times. V gene TRBV4-1 combines with J gene TRBJ1-5; a weak D match, TRBD1 (6 bases). Germline-derived CDR1 and CDR2 are MGHRA and YSYEKL. The CDR3 totals 18 residues. Trimming removed 2 bases from V and 6 bases from J, with 23 bases in between. The CDR3 nucleotides read TGCGCCAGCAGCCAACTTCCGTGGGCTGGGGGGGCGAGTCAGCCCCAGCATTTT. Its protein is CASSQLPWAGGASQPQHF.

V is TRBV11-2 and J is TRBJ1-1; D remains ambiguous. The CDR3 has 15 amino acids. Germline CDR1 and CDR2: SGHAT and FQNNGV. V shed 1 base and J shed 4 bases, with 13 bases lying between them. CDR3 sequence: CASSLVLRRGTEAFF. CDR3 in DNA: TGTGCCAGCAGCTTAGTTCTCAGGAGAGGCACTGAAGCTTTCTTT.

This chain uses TRBV6-1 with TRBJ2-4, with 8 bases fitting TRBD1. CDR1 and CDR2 (germline): MNHNS, SASEGT. The CDR3 extends over 14 amino acids. J lost 7 bases, V lost 4 bases, and 6 bases had no gene match. The CDR3 loop reads CASSVWTGHNIQYF. DNA of the CDR3: TGTGCCAGCAGTGTGTGGACAGGGCACAACATTCAGTACTTC.

J is TRBJ1-5 and V is TRBV19; 8 bases are a match to TRBD1. The CDR3 spans 16 residues. V lost 4 bases to trimming and J lost 6 bases; unmatched junction nucleotides: 11. Germline V lookup: CDR1 LNHDA, CDR2 SQIVND (reference sequence). The CDR3 spells CASSTRTGRGIQPQHF. CDR3 in DNA: TGTGCCAGTAGTACCCGGACAGGGAGGGGAATTCAGCCCCAGCATTTT.

V usage is TRBV7-2 and J usage is TRBJ2-1; 8 bases fit TRBD2. Germline CDR1 SGHTA, CDR2 FQGNSA. This CDR3 spans 17 amino acids. V dropped 5 bases and J dropped 3; count of bases not matched to a gene: 12. The CDR3 region has the DNA TGTGCCAGCAGCGCCAACGGACTAGCATTCGTCTACAATGAGCAGTTCTTC. Protein: CASSANGLAFVYNEQFF.

The chain recombines TRBV19 with TRBJ1-5; 7 positions agree with TRBD1. The CDR3 is 16 amino acids. From germline, CDR1 is LNHDA and CDR2 SQIVND (reference sequence). V gave up 8 bases and J gave up 0 bases; unmatched junction bases: 10. The CDR3 loop is CASSIEGQVSNQPQHF. The CDR3 nucleotides read TGTGCCAGTTCTATAGAAGGACAGGTTAGCAATCAGCCCCAGCATTTT.

The chain is built from TRBV11-2 and TRBJ2-1, with unresolved D. V lost 3 bases, J lost 5 bases, and 8 bases lay in between. CDR1 and CDR2 (germline): SGHAT, FQNNGV. The CDR3 has 13 amino acids. The CDR3 region is CASSLNLHNEQFF. DNA of the CDR3: TGTGCCAGCAGCTTGAATTTACACAATGAGCAGTTCTTC.

The chain employs TRBV14 and TRBJ2-1; TRBD1 matches 8 bases. Germline loops: CDR1 SGHDN, CDR2 FVKESK. This CDR3 is 14 amino acids long. J lost 5 bases, V lost 4 bases, and 4 bases had no gene match. The chain's CDR3 is CASSPWTGNNEQFF. The CDR3 DNA reads as TGTGCCAGCAGCCCTTGGACAGGGAACAATGAGCAGTTCTTC.

The CDR3 DNA follows: TGTGCCAGCAGCGTAGCCCCTCAGACGCAAGAGACCCAGTACTTC. It translates to CASSVAPQTQETQYF. V gene TRBV9 combines with J gene TRBJ2-5; D unresolved. CDR3 length: 15 amino acids. V was cut by 0 bases and J by 2 bases, with 11 bases left in between. The germline gives CDR1 SGDLS, CDR2 YYNGEE.

This clone has just a few counts. This chain connects TRBV9 to TRBJ2-5, with D possibly matching TRBD2 (6 bases). Germline CDR1 reads SGDLS; CDR2 reads YYNGEE. This CDR3 is built from 13 residues. The V end lost 3 bases, the J end lost 4 bases, and 10 bases lay between the germline ends. The CDR3 DNA follows: TGTGCCAGCAGCGCTTCCGGGGGAGAGACCCAGTACTTC. Translating gives CASSASGGETQYF.

This chain connects TRBV6-5 to TRBJ2-5; 13 positions agree with TRBD2. With 7 bases clipped from V and 5 bases from J, the junction kept 7 bases outside the gene matches. The CDR3 loop spans 15 amino acids. Germline assignment: CDR1 MNHEY and CDR2 SVGAGI. CDR3 nucleotide sequence: TGTGCCAGCACCAGGACTAGCGGGAGTTGGGAGACCCAGTACTTC. Its protein is CASTRTSGSWETQYF.

This clone was seen more than once but under ten times. The V call is TRBV4-2, the J call TRBJ1-1, with 8 positions matching TRBD1. The CDR3 consists of 14 residues. The trim removed 4 bases at V and 0 bases at J, leaving 1 base unmatched. The germline CDR1 and CDR2 sequences are LGHNA and YNFKEQ. The CDR3 DNA reads as TGTGCCAGCAGCCCCAGGGGGCTGAACACTGAAGCTTTCTTT. Amino acids: CASSPRGLNTEAFF.

There are a few counts of this clone. V and J are TRBV7-8 and TRBJ2-1, with 9 bases identical to TRBD2. V lost 0 bases to trimming and J lost 6 bases; unmatched junction nucleotides: 3. Per germline, CDR1 SGHVS and CDR2 FQNEAQ. The CDR3 runs to 15 residues. CDR3 sequence reads: CASSLASGGGNEQFF. In DNA, the CDR3 is TGTGCCAGCAGCTTAGCTAGCGGGGGAGGCAATGAGCAGTTCTTC.

This clone occurred many times. V and J are TRBV19 and TRBJ2-6; D call uncertain. CDR3 length: 16 residues. The germline V gene has CDR1 LNHDA and CDR2 SQIVND (reference sequence). V was cut by 3 bases and J by 0 bases, with 9 bases left in between. The CDR3 reads CASSMNSFSGANVLTF. DNA for the CDR3: TGTGCCAGTAGTATGAATTCCTTCTCTGGGGCCAACGTCCTGACTTTC.